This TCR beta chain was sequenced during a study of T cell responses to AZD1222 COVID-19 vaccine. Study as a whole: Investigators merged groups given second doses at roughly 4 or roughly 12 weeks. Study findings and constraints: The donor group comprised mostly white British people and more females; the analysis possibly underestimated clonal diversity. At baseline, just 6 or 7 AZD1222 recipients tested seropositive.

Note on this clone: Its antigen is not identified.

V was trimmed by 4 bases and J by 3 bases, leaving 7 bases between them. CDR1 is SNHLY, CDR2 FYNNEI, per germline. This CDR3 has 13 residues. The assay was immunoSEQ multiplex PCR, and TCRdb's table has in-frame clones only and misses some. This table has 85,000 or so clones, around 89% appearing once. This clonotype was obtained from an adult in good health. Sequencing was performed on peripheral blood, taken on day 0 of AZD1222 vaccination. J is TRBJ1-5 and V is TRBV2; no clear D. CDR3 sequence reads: CASSGVTNQPQHF. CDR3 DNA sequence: TGTGCCAGCAGTGGAGTTACCAATCAGCCCCAGCATTTT.